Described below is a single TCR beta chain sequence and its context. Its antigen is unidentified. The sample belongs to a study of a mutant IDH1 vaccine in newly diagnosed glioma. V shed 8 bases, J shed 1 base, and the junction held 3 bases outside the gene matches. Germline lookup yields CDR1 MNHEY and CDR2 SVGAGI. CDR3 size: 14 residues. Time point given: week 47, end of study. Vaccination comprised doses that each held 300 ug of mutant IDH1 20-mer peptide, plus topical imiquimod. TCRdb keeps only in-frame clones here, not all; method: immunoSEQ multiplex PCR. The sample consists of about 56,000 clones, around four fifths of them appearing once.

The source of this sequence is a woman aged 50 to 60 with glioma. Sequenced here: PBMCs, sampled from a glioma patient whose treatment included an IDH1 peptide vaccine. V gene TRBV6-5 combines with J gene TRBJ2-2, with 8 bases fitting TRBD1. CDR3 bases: TGTGCCAGCGGGACAGGAAGGAACACCGGGGAGCTGTTTTTT. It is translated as CASGTGRNTGELFF.